Listed below are T cell receptor beta chains from one sample, sequenced in a study of regulatory T cells in long-lasting Graves disease. TCRdb itself ran the multiplex PCR reads through MiXCR, one entry per CDR3 protein. This sample carries about 660,000 distinct CDR3 sequences, 25% to 35% of them seen once, and the ten largest clones take roughly 46%. The sample was peripheral blood mononuclear cells (PBMCs), taken when the disease was refractory, from a patient treated with antithyroid drugs. The receptors derive from a female donor with Graves disease. Each CDR3 is given without its conserved first and last residue. Each record gives: J gene, D gene, V gene, CDR3 protein. A D gene is named only where the DNA matches it firmly.

J gene: TRBJ1-1; D gene: .; V gene: TRBV20-1; CDR3 protein: SANLWGSDTEAF
J gene: TRBJ1-4; D gene: .; V gene: TRBV30; CDR3 protein: AWNPGAEKLF
J gene: TRBJ2-7; D gene: .; V gene: TRBV12-3/TRBV12-4; CDR3 protein: ASSLALGDTDSYEQY
J gene: TRBJ2-4; D gene: .; V gene: TRBV29-1; CDR3 protein: SVEGVYRDGGNIQY
J gene: TRBJ2-7; D gene: .; V gene: TRBV5-1; CDR3 protein: ASSFPRTAGGSYEQY
J gene: TRBJ2-7; D gene: TRBD2; V gene: TRBV28; CDR3 protein: AGREGLAVYEQY
J gene: TRBJ1-5; D gene: .; V gene: TRBV6-1; CDR3 protein: ASSEASLRPQH
J gene: TRBJ1-4; D gene: .; V gene: TRBV3-1; CDR3 protein: ASSARGSEKLF
J gene: TRBJ1-5; D gene: TRBD1; V gene: TRBV4-1; CDR3 protein: ASSHRQGDQPQH
J gene: TRBJ1-1; D gene: .; V gene: TRBV30; CDR3 protein: AWTRPIPDTEAF
J gene: TRBJ2-7; D gene: TRBD2; V gene: TRBV12-5; CDR3 protein: ASGPAGFRYEQY
J gene: TRBJ1-1; D gene: .; V gene: TRBV12-3/TRBV12-4; CDR3 protein: ASSLLVNTEAL
J gene: TRBJ1-3; D gene: .; V gene: TRBV6-1; CDR3 protein: ASSHSWKSSGNTIY
J gene: TRBJ1-6; D gene: .; V gene: TRBV29-1; CDR3 protein: SVRQGGNSPLH
J gene: TRBJ1-1; D gene: .; V gene: TRBV29-1; CDR3 protein: SVGNGNTEAF
J gene: TRBJ2-1; D gene: TRBD2; V gene: TRBV27; CDR3 protein: ASSFSRLAGGPHNEQF
J gene: TRBJ2-5; D gene: .; V gene: TRBV4-2; CDR3 protein: ASSQEVWSETQY
J gene: TRBJ1-5; D gene: TRBD1; V gene: TRBV12-3/TRBV12-4; CDR3 protein: ASSLRQGANNQPQH
J gene: TRBJ1-5; D gene: TRBD1; V gene: TRBV19; CDR3 protein: ASSIRRGQLGGNQPQH
J gene: TRBJ1-1; D gene: TRBD1; V gene: TRBV20-1; CDR3 protein: SARTWGTGGWNTEAF
J gene: TRBJ1-2; D gene: .; V gene: TRBV7-9; CDR3 protein: ASSFTTRGGGSYGYT
J gene: TRBJ2-5; D gene: .; V gene: TRBV5-1; CDR3 protein: ASSSKLETQY
J gene: TRBJ2-7; D gene: .; V gene: TRBV25-1; CDR3 protein: ASSDGAGTYEQY
J gene: TRBJ2-7; D gene: .; V gene: TRBV19; CDR3 protein: ASSLGFSYEQY
J gene: TRBJ1-5; D gene: .; V gene: TRBV20-1; CDR3 protein: SADRTGRLGNQPQH
J gene: TRBJ2-7; D gene: .; V gene: TRBV27; CDR3 protein: ASSPQRAAYYEQY
J gene: TRBJ1-6; D gene: TRBD1; V gene: TRBV20-1; CDR3 protein: SAIRQGESPLH
J gene: TRBJ1-6; D gene: .; V gene: TRBV28; CDR3 protein: ASSLGGAGNSPLH
J gene: TRBJ1-1; D gene: .; V gene: TRBV10-3; CDR3 protein: AISERPGPANTEAF
J gene: TRBJ1-4; D gene: TRBD1; V gene: TRBV20-1; CDR3 protein: SAQPGTGGRSNEKLF
J gene: TRBJ1-1; D gene: .; V gene: TRBV3-1; CDR3 protein: ASSPEGGMNTEAF